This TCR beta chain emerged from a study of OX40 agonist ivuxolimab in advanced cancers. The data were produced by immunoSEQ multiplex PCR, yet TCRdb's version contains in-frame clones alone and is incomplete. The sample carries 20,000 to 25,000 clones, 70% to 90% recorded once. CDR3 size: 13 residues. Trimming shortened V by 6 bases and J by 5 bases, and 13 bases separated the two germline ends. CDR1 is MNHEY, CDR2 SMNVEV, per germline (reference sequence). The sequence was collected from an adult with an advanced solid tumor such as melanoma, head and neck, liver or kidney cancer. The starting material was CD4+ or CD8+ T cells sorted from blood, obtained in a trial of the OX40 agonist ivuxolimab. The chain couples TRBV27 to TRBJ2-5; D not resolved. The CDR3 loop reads CASRPGWMETQYF. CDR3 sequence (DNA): TGTGCCAGCAGACCCGGTTGGATGGAGACCCAGTACTTC.